One and the same sample provided the 20 T cell receptor beta chains below, sequenced in a study of blood T cell repertoires in COVID-19. The data were produced by immunoSEQ multiplex PCR, yet TCRdb's version contains in-frame clones alone and is incomplete. The sample lists 350,000 to 450,000 clones; 87% were seen once. The material sequenced was PBMCs or T cells enriched from blood (not recorded which). Source of these receptors: a man between 35 and 55 years old in a cohort exposed to, infected with or recovered from COVID-19 (not recorded which).

Only a few counts were recorded for this clone. The J gene is TRBJ2-1, the V gene TRBV6-4, with TRBD1 matching over 10 bases. Germline V gene sequence: CDR1 MRHNA, CDR2 SNTAGT. The CDR3 is 15 residues long. After removal of 4 bases from V and 3 bases from J, the junction contained 3 bases not matched to a gene. CDR3 coding DNA: TGTGCCAGCAGTGCCGGGACAGGGGACTACAATGAGCAGTTCTTC. It specifies CASSAGTGDYNEQFF.

A word on this clone: Different DNA sequences within this sample yield the same CDR3. This chain uses TRBV12-5 with TRBJ1-1; 8 bases align to TRBD1. Losses at the gene ends were 6 bases for V and 1 base for J; bases not matched to a gene: 4. The CDR3 consists of 14 residues. In germline, CDR1 is LGHNT, CDR2 FRNRAP. In nucleotides, the CDR3 is TGTGCTAGTGGCCTCGGGACAGGGAACACTGAAGCTTTCTTT. This codes for CASGLGTGNTEAFF. Full variable domain (remainder filled in from reference TRBV12-5 and TRBJ1-1): DARVTQTPRHKVTEMGQEVTMRCQPILGHNTVFWYRQTMMQGLELLAYFRNRAPLDDSGMPKDRFSAEMPDATLATLKIQPSEPRDSAVYFCASGLGTGNTEAFFGQGTRLTVV.

This clone was seen just once. The chain employs TRBV29-1 and TRBJ2-7, with D tentatively TRBD2 (5 bases). Germline-derived CDR1 and CDR2 are SQVTM and ANQGSEA. Trimming cost V 4 bases and J 5 bases, with 18 bases left between them. The CDR3 runs 14 residues. CDR3 DNA sequence: TGCAGCGTTGGCGGGTCCCGTCTTTTTGACGAGCAGTACTTC. Its protein is CSVGGSRLFDEQYF.

The chain has TRBV21-1 and TRBJ1-3; TRBD1, the D gene given by the table, was not confirmed from the DNA. TRBV21-1 is a known pseudogene. This CDR3 is 19 amino acids long. The CDR3: CASSKGGIRGRDSGNTIYF. CDR3 in DNA: TGTGCCAGCAGCAAAGGCGGTATTCGAGGCAGGGACTCTGGAAACACCATATATTTT.

The V gene is TRBV19, the J gene TRBJ1-2; TRBD1 matches 12 bases. The junction had 12 bases not matched to a gene; V was cut back by 3 bases and J by 13 bases. Germline V gene data show CDR1 as LNHDA and CDR2 as SQIVND (reference sequence). CDR3 length: 15 amino acids. CDR3: CASSIPPPGQGASTF. CDR3 DNA: TGTGCCAGTAGTATCCCGCCGCCGGGACAGGGGGCTAGCACCTTC.

This rearrangement joins TRBV30 to TRBJ1-5, with TRBD1 matching over 9 bases. J was trimmed by 2 bases and V by 7 bases; bases with no gene match: 3. The germline gives CDR1 GTSNPN, CDR2 SVGIG (reference sequence). The CDR3 sequence is 13 residues long. The CDR3 DNA is TGTGCCTCACAGGGGGCCGGCAATCAGCCCCAGCATTTT. Its translation: CASQGAGNQPQHF. The whole variable domain, remainder taken from reference TRBV30 and TRBJ1-5, is SQTIHQWPATLVQPVGSPLSLECTVEGTSNPNLYWYRQAAGRGLQLLFYSVGIGQISSEVPQNLSASRPQDRQFILSSKKLLLSDSGFYLCASQGAGNQPQHFGDGTRLSIL.

This chain connects TRBV7-8 to TRBJ2-7, with TRBD2 identical over 9 bases. From germline, CDR1 is SGHVS and CDR2 FQNEAQ. CDR3 length equals 14 residues. Unmatched junction bases numbered 1, after V lost 0 bases and J lost 4 bases. The CDR3 DNA reads TGTGCCAGCAGCTTAGCTAGCGGGAGTTACGAGCAGTACTTC. Translating gives CASSLASGSYEQYF.

The chain links TRBV7-3 to TRBJ1-1, with 9 nucleotides matching TRBD1. The germline V gene has CDR1 SGHTA and CDR2 FQGTGA. J lost 9 bases, V lost 2 bases, and 10 bases had no gene match. The CDR3 loop spans 15 amino acids. CDR3 residues: CASSLQQGAERQAFF. In DNA, the CDR3 is TGTGCCAGCAGCTTACAACAGGGGGCGGAAAGGCAAGCTTTCTTT.

The V and J genes are TRBV28 and TRBJ2-5, with 9 positions matching TRBD1. Unmatched junction bases numbered 9, after V lost 6 bases and J lost 4 bases. This CDR3 comprises 15 residues. Per the germline V gene, CDR1 is MDHEN and CDR2 is SYDVKM. The CDR3 loop is CASSPGQGMGETQYF. CDR3 DNA: TGTGCCAGCAGCCCTGGACAGGGGATGGGAGAGACCCAGTACTTC. Variable domain in full (rest from reference TRBV28 and TRBJ2-5): DVKVTQSSRYLVKRTGEKVFLECVQDMDHENMFWYRQDPGLGLRLIYFSYDVKMKEKGDIPEGYSVSREKKERFSLILESASTNQTSMYLCASSPGQGMGETQYFGPGTRLLVL.

V is TRBV5-4 and J is TRBJ2-5; the match to TRBD2 covers 14 bases. Germline CDR1 reads SGHNT; CDR2 reads YYREEE (reference sequence). Trimming took 4 bases from V and 0 from J; bases not matched to a gene: 14. The CDR3 extends over 20 amino acids. CDR3 nucleotide sequence: TGTGCCAGCAGCCTACAATTCGGGACTAGCGGGAGACCTAACCAAGAGACCCAGTACTTC. Amino acid sequence: CASSLQFGTSGRPNQETQYF.

The V gene is TRBV3-1 (or the pseudogene TRBV3-2), the J gene TRBJ2-7; D not resolved. This CDR3 is built from 12 residues. Trimming took 3 bases from V and 5 from J, leaving 8 bases between them. The germline gives CDR1 LGHDT, CDR2 YNNKEL (reference sequence). CDR3 region: CASSQGRHEQYF. DNA for the CDR3: TGTGCCAGCAGCCAGGGCCGTCACGAGCAGTACTTC.

V is TRBV11-3 and J is TRBJ2-2, with D maybe TRBD2 (5 bases). CDR3 length: 14 residues. Germline CDR1 and CDR2: SGHNT and YENEEA. Trimming shortened V by 3 bases and J by 6 bases, and 11 bases separated the two germline ends. This chain's CDR3 is CASSFGLAAGELFF. CDR3 coding DNA: TGTGCCAGCAGCTTCGGGCTAGCCGCCGGGGAGCTGTTTTTT. Drawing the rest from reference TRBV11-3 and TRBJ2-2, the complete variable domain is EAGVVQSPRYKIIEKKQPVAFWCNPISGHNTLYWYLQNLGQGPELLIRYENEEAVDDSQLPKDRFSAERLKGVDSTLKIQPAELGDSAVYLCASSFGLAAGELFFGEGSRLTVL.

Notes on this clone: Different DNA sequences within this sample yield the same CDR3. The chain uses TRBV11-2 and TRBJ1-1; tentative D call: TRBD1 (5 bases). CDR3 length: 14 amino acids. The germline gives CDR1 SGHAT, CDR2 FQNNGV. V lost 1 base and J 2 bases, leaving 8 bases between the germline ends. The CDR3 coding sequence is TGTGCCAGCAGCTTAGTGGGGGGTAACACTGAAGCTTTCTTT. This translates into CASSLVGGNTEAFF.

The chain carries TRBV18 and TRBJ1-5; D unclear. CDR3 length equals 15 residues. Trimming removed 2 bases at V and 3 bases at J, with 11 bases between. Germline V lookup: CDR1 KGHSH, CDR2 LQKENI. CDR3 amino acids: CASSPSGQTNQPQHF. The CDR3 coding sequence is TGTGCCAGCTCACCATCGGGTCAGACCAATCAGCCCCAGCATTTT. Using reference TRBV18 and TRBJ1-5 for the parts outside the CDR3, the full variable domain is NAGVMQNPRHLVRRRGQEARLRCSPMKGHSHVYWYRQLPEEGLKFMVYLQKENIIDESGMPKERFSAEFPKEGPSILRIQQVVRGDSAAYFCASSPSGQTNQPQHFGDGTRLSIL.

V usage is TRBV6-5 and J usage is TRBJ2-2; weak D call: TRBD2 (6 bases). V lost 5 bases to trimming and J lost 1 base, with 11 bases between them. This CDR3 region has 15 residues. Germline CDR1 MNHEY, CDR2 SVGAGI. The CDR3 is CASSTAGMNTGELFF. DNA of the CDR3: TGTGCCAGCAGTACCGCGGGAATGAACACCGGGGAGCTGTTTTTT.

The chain combines TRBV7-2 with TRBJ2-1; 7 positions agree with TRBD2. V was pared by 5 bases and J by 5 bases, with 6 bases of the junction left unmatched. CDR1 is SGHTA and CDR2 is FQGNSA in the germline V gene. This CDR3 contains 14 residues. The CDR3 DNA reads TGTGCCAGCAGCGTGGGGACTACCGACAATGAGCAGTTCTTC. It translates to CASSVGTTDNEQFF.

A word on this clone: Within the sample, other DNA sequences also encode this same CDR3. The CDR3 DNA reads TGTGCCATCAGAGGACAGGGAGGCAATCAGCCCCAGCATTTT. Translated, it gives CAIRGQGGNQPQHF. This sequence joins TRBV10-3 and TRBJ1-5, with TRBD1 identical over 8 bases. V shed 6 bases and J 2 bases; nucleotides not matched to a gene: 3. CDR3 length: 14 amino acids. Germline V lookup: CDR1 ENHRY, CDR2 SYGVKD.

The genes are TRBV28 and TRBJ1-4, with 8 bases matching TRBD1. V lost 7 bases, J lost 7 bases, and 14 bases stayed unmatched. Germline V gene sequence: CDR1 MDHEN, CDR2 SYDVKM. This CDR3 has 16 amino acids. The CDR3 bases are TGTGCCAGCACCACGACCGACAGGGGATCGGGTGAAAAACTGTTTTTT. Translated: CASTTTDRGSGEKLFF.

The V call is TRBV7-2, the J call TRBJ2-1, with a tentative D call TRBD1 (7 bases). The germline gives CDR1 SGHTA, CDR2 FQGNSA. The V end was cut by 2 bases, the J end by 7 bases, with 12 bases between. The CDR3 contains 14 residues. The CDR3 region has the DNA TGTGCCAGCAGCTTACAGGGGGGACCTAATGAGCAGTTCTTC. This translates into CASSLQGGPNEQFF.

The chain's CDR3 is CASSNREFRGYEQYF. For the CDR3, the DNA is TGTGCCAGCAGCAATCGTGAATTCAGGGGCTACGAGCAGTACTTC. The chain recombines TRBV21-1 with TRBJ2-7; no check of the table's D call, TRBD1, against the DNA was made. TRBV21-1 is labeled a pseudogene. This CDR3 region has 15 residues.